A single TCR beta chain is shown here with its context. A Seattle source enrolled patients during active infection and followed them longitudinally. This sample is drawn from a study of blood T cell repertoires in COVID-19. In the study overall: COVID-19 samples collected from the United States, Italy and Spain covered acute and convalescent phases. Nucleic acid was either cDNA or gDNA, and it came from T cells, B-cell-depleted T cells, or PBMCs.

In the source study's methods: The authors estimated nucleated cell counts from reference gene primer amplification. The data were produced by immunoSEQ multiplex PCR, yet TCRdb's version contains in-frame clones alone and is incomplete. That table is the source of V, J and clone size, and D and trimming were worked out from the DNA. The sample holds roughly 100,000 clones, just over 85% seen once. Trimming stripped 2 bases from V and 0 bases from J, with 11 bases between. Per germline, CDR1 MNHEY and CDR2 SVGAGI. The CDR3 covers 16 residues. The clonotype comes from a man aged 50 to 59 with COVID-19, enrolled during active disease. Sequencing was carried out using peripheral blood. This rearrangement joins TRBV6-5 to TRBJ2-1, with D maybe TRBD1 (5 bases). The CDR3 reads CASSYQGAGSYNEQFF. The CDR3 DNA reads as TGTGCCAGCAGTTACCAAGGGGCCGGCTCCTACAATGAGCAGTTCTTC.